This TCR beta chain was identified during a study of Graves' ophthalmopathy and Graves' hyperthyroidism. On the study more broadly: Peripheral blood sampling occurred at initial diagnosis, before any treatment.

CDR1 is SNHLY and CDR2 is FYNNEI in the germline V gene. The CDR3 has 15 amino acids. V dropped 4 bases and J dropped 3 bases, with 15 bases sitting between them. General study findings and limits: The model achieved about 64% sensitivity and under 75% specificity for ophthalmopathy progression. Ophthalmopathy and stable hyperthyroidism were discriminated by a 13-signature model, with over 85% sensitivity and 65% to 83% specificity.

Isolation of PBMCs was performed using 9 to 10 ml of fresh peripheral blood. With regard to this clonotype: Its antigen is not known.

Scientists amplified the TCR beta CDR3 regions from RNA transcripts. An initial RT-PCR round employing HTBI primers preceded a second-round multiplex PCR. TCRdb reprocessed the multiplex PCR reads via MiXCR and lists one record per CDR3 protein. The sample lists fewer than 650,000 distinct CDR3 sequences; about 20% were seen once. The rearrangement uses TRBV2 and TRBJ1-2; possibly TRBD1 for D (6 bases). The material sequenced was peripheral blood. The sequence was obtained from a woman younger than 35 with stable Graves' hyperthyroidism. Some clones in this sample may be carry-over from other donors' samples. CDR3 sequence (DNA): TGTGCCAGCAGTGGCATCCTACAGGGATACTATGGCTACACCTTC. It yields the protein CASSGILQGYYGYTF.